This TCR beta chain is from a study of cytomegalovirus exposure and HLA in healthy donors. Study in general: The early release's HLA-typed donors yielded 80 million to 95 million unique TCRs.

This PCR relied on a set of 60 Vbeta primers and 13 Jbeta primers. Repertoires were generated with immunoSEQ multiplex PCR, while TCRdb's copy carries only in-frame clones and drops some. The table includes 150,000 to 200,000 clones, 78% detected once. As for this clone: Its antigen is still unknown.

General study results and limits: Three CMV-associated chains were confirmed in vitro to be specific for CMV antigens. Presence/absence analyses assumed roughly uniform sequencing depth across donors. It emerged from a later analysis that several of the most significant clusters appeared to be linked to common viral pathogens.

The J segment lost 3 bases and the V segment lost 7 bases, leaving 7 bases of the junction unmatched. Germline CDR1 reads LNHDA; CDR2 reads SQIVND (reference sequence). The CDR3 consists of 15 residues. The chain joins TRBV19 to TRBJ1-2; the match to TRBD1 covers 11 bases. Material for sequencing was PBMCs. The TCR was taken from a woman aged 25-40 years in good health and CMV-seropositive. CDR3 amino acids: CASTGQGALDYGYTF. Written as DNA, the CDR3 is TGTGCCAGTACCGGACAGGGGGCTTTGGACTATGGCTACACCTTC.